These 27 T cell receptor beta chains originate from one sample sequenced in a study of blood T cells in healthy people across ages. For the second PCR, which ran for roughly 6 to 12 cycles, a sample-barcoded 5' primer and a J-beta primer mix were used. From the 5' RACE reads, TCRdb called clonotypes with MiXCR, one entry per CDR3 protein. The repertoire includes about 1.1 million distinct CDR3 sequences, approximately 38% of them detected once, and about an eighth sits in the top ten. Source material: blood. The receptor source for this set is a man aged 18 to 30 in good health.

This chain connects TRBV6-5 to TRBJ2-1; D is ambiguous. The CDR3 sequence is 15 residues long. Germline CDR1 is MNHEY and CDR2 is SVGAGI. With 7 bases removed from V and 0 bases from J, the gap between germline ends came to 13 bases. The CDR3 here is CASKVGKSSYNEQFF. CDR3 DNA sequence: TGTGCCAGCAAGGTCGGAAAGAGCTCCTACAATGAGCAGTTCTTC.

This clonotype was seen ten or more times. The chain is built from TRBV5-6 and TRBJ2-4; D is possibly TRBD1 (6 bases). Trimming cost V 3 bases and J 9 bases, with 22 bases left between them. The CDR3 is 16 residues long. Looked up from germline, CDR1 is SGHDT and CDR2 is YYEEEE. The CDR3, as DNA: TGTGCCAGCAGCTACCTTACTGACAGGTCGAAGGGCATTCAGTACTTC. Its protein is CASSYLTDRSKGIQYF.

The J gene is TRBJ2-5, the V gene TRBV11-2; D gene uncertain. CDR1 SGHAT and CDR2 FQNNGV come from the germline V gene. The CDR3 has 13 residues. The V gene lost 7 bases and the J gene lost 4 bases, with 13 bases spanning the gap. CDR3 DNA: TGTGCCAGCAACCCTGAGTGGGGAGAGACCCAGTACTTC. Translation gives CASNPEWGETQYF.

Remarks on this clonotype: The junction and the germline gene differ at one end; a read error may be behind it. This rearrangement joins TRBV25-1 to TRBJ1-1; D may be TRBD1 (6 bases). This CDR3 contains 13 residues. Germline V gene sequence: CDR1 MGHDK, CDR2 SYGVNS. CDR3 amino acids: CAGSESGASEAFF. The CDR3, as DNA: TGTGCCGGCAGTGAATCGGGGGCATCTGAAGCTTTCTTT.

DNA of the CDR3: TGTGCCAGCAGCCTAGACTCGGGATCAGGCCCCTACGAGCAGTACTTC. Protein product: CASSLDSGSGPYEQYF. This chain connects TRBV6-5 to TRBJ2-7; a possible D gene is TRBD2 (5 bases). V lost 6 bases and J 2 bases, leaving 20 bases between the germline ends. Germline lookup yields CDR1 MNHEY and CDR2 SVGAGI. This CDR3 spans 16 amino acids.

V is TRBV9 and J is TRBJ2-6, with D perhaps TRBD1 (5 bases). The germline V gene encodes CDR1 SGDLS and CDR2 YYNGEE. CDR3 length: 16 residues. The V end lost 3 bases, the J end lost 3 bases, and 13 bases lay between the germline ends. In nucleotides, the CDR3 is TGTGCCAGCAGCGAGGTCGACAGTCGTGGGGCCAACGTCCTGACTTTC. This translates into CASSEVDSRGANVLTF.

This clonotype has only a few counts. The chain employs TRBV7-2 and TRBJ2-3; 9 bases agree with TRBD1. The CDR3 spans 15 residues. V trimming: 5 bases; J trimming: 1 base; junction bases outside the gene matches: 4. The germline V gene encodes CDR1 SGHTA and CDR2 FQGNSA. The CDR3 spells CASSNRQGGTDTQYF. The CDR3, as DNA: TGTGCCAGCAGCAACAGACAGGGGGGCACAGATACGCAGTATTTT.

This clonotype turned up a few times. The V and J genes are TRBV7-9 and TRBJ2-1; the match to TRBD1 covers 10 bases. The J call is uncertain, as TRBJ2-7 better fits the DNA end. Germline V lookup: CDR1 SEHNR, CDR2 FQNEAQ (reference sequence). This CDR3 has 17 amino acids. CDR3 region: CASTLGTGDSPTYEQYF. In DNA form, the CDR3 reads TGTGCCAGCACCTTGGGGACAGGGGATTCCCCTACTTACGAGCAGTACTTC.

To note about this clonotype: Since a much larger clone is just one base distant, this may be a read error. This chain links TRBV10-3 with TRBJ2-5; 7 bases are shared with TRBD1. The DNA end is a closer match to TRBJ2-7, so the J assignment may be wrong. Per germline, CDR1 ENHRY and CDR2 SYGVKD. There are 13 residues in the CDR3. DNA of the CDR3: TGTGCCATCACAGACAGGGATCCCCACGAGCAGTACTTC. As protein: CAITDRDPHEQYF.

The chain employs TRBV29-1 and TRBJ2-5; D uncertain. The germline V gene encodes CDR1 SQVTM and CDR2 ANQGSEA. V was shortened by 4 bases and J by 1 base, with 7 bases between the two germline ends. This CDR3 comprises 12 residues. CDR3 sequence: CSVGRGQETQYF. The DNA of the CDR3 is TGCAGCGTTGGACGAGGCCAAGAGACCCAGTACTTC. Filled out from reference TRBV29-1 and TRBJ2-5, the complete variable domain reads SAVISQKPSRDICQRGTSLTIQCQVDSQVTMMFWYRQQPGQSLTLIATANQGSEATYESGFVIDKFPISRPNLTFSTLTVSNMSPEDSSIYLCSVGRGQETQYFGPGTRLLVL.

The rearrangement uses TRBV20-1 and TRBJ1-1; a possible D gene is TRBD1 (5 bases). Trimming took 5 bases from V and 1 from J, leaving 14 bases between them. The CDR3 is 14 residues long. Germline CDR1 DFQATT, CDR2 SNEGSKA (reference sequence). In DNA form, the CDR3 reads TGCAGTGCTCGACCTGGGACTGCGAACACTGAAGCTTTCTTT. Protein sequence: CSARPGTANTEAFF.

This clonotype was detected a few times. The chain links TRBV29-1 to TRBJ2-1; D may match TRBD1 or TRBD2 (7 bases each). The CDR3 extends over 14 amino acids. Trimming removed 7 bases at V and 2 bases at J, with 15 bases between. The germline V gene encodes CDR1 SQVTM and CDR2 ANQGSEA. The CDR3 coding sequence is TGCAGCGCCGAGCAGGGGGGGGCCTACAATGAGCAGTTCTTC. As protein: CSAEQGGAYNEQFF.

V usage is TRBV6-1 and J usage is TRBJ1-1, with TRBD1 matching 9 bases. The CDR3 totals 19 residues. The trim removed 3 bases at V and 1 base at J, leaving 15 bases unmatched. Germline V gene lookup returns CDR1 MNHNS and CDR2 SASEGT. The DNA of the CDR3 is TGTGCCAGCAGTGATCAGTCGTGGGACAGGGACCTTTCGAACACTGAAGCTTTCTTT. Translation gives CASSDQSWDRDLSNTEAFF.

This clonotype came up a few times. V gene TRBV7-9 combines with J gene TRBJ1-1; unclear D gene. The CDR3 length is 17 residues. With 5 bases removed from V and 4 bases from J, the gap between germline ends came to 23 bases. The germline gives CDR1 SEHNR, CDR2 FQNEAQ (reference sequence). DNA of the CDR3: TGTGCCAGCAGCGAGGACCCTATTAGACGGTTGAGCACTGAAGCTTTCTTT. Amino acids: CASSEDPIRRLSTEAFF.

This clonotype was observed once. The chain has TRBV11-2 and TRBJ1-1; TRBD1 agrees at 8 bases. The CDR3 extends over 17 amino acids. Germline trimming cut 5 bases from V and 0 bases from J; bases unmatched to any gene: 11. Germline assignment: CDR1 SGHAT and CDR2 FQNNGV. CDR3 loop: CASSLGQGDKMNTEAFF. The CDR3 DNA follows: TGTGCCAGCAGCCTCGGACAGGGTGATAAAATGAACACTGAAGCTTTCTTT.

This clonotype was observed a handful of times. The genes are TRBV20-1 and TRBJ2-1; 10 positions match TRBD1. This CDR3 spans 14 amino acids. The germline V gene has CDR1 DFQATT and CDR2 SNEGSKA (reference sequence). The trim removed 4 bases at V and 3 bases at J, leaving 3 bases unmatched. In nucleotides, the CDR3 is TGCAGTGCTACCGGACAGGGGGACTACAATGAGCAGTTCTTC. Protein product: CSATGQGDYNEQFF.

The V call is TRBV2, the J call TRBJ1-6; D not certain. The CDR3 length is 12 residues. The V end lost 8 bases, the J end lost 5 bases, and 7 bases lay between the germline ends. Germline lookup yields CDR1 SNHLY and CDR2 FYNNEI. Here the CDR3 reads CASGNNNSPLHF. CDR3 sequence (DNA): TGTGCCAGCGGGAACAATAATTCACCCCTCCACTTT.

This clonotype was counted only a few times. This chain uses TRBV4-1 with TRBJ2-5; possibly TRBD2 for D (6 bases). V was cut by 1 base and J by 9 bases, with 6 bases left in between. Germline V gene data show CDR1 as MGHRA and CDR2 as YSYEKL. The CDR3 has 11 residues. In DNA form, the CDR3 reads TGCGCCAGCAGCCAAGGGGAGGCCCAGTACTTC. This encodes CASSQGEAQYF.

The J gene is TRBJ1-2, the V gene TRBV27; 7 bases map to TRBD1. CDR3 length equals 15 residues. J gave up 6 bases and V 5 bases, and 12 bases lay outside the gene matches. Germline V gene data show CDR1 as MNHEY and CDR2 as SMNVEV (reference sequence). The CDR3 loop is CASSPTRGGLDGYTF. The CDR3 DNA is TGTGCCAGCAGTCCCACCAGGGGGGGGCTGGATGGCTACACCTTC.

The chain uses TRBV20-1 and TRBJ2-1; 10 bases are shared with TRBD2. CDR1 DFQATT and CDR2 SNEGSKA come from the germline V gene (reference sequence). The CDR3 extends over 14 amino acids. J gave up 7 bases and V 3 bases, and 6 bases lay outside the gene matches. This chain's CDR3 is CSARSGGARNEQFF. In DNA, the CDR3 is TGCAGTGCTAGGAGCGGGGGGGCAAGGAATGAGCAGTTCTTC.

The V and J genes are TRBV28 and TRBJ2-3; 10 nucleotides match TRBD2. CDR3 size: 19 residues. From germline, CDR1 is MDHEN and CDR2 SYDVKM. Trimming removed 4 bases from V and 7 bases from J; junction bases left unmatched: 20. CDR3 amino acids: CASSSLAGAAFNGVNTQYF. The CDR3 DNA sequence: TGTGCCAGCAGTTCCCTAGCGGGGGCGGCCTTCAACGGAGTTAATACGCAGTATTTT. The entire variable domain, with the rest obtained from reference TRBV28 and TRBJ2-3, is as follows: DVKVTQSSRYLVKRTGEKVFLECVQDMDHENMFWYRQDPGLGLRLIYFSYDVKMKEKGDIPEGYSVSREKKERFSLILESASTNQTSMYLCASSSLAGAAFNGVNTQYFGPGTRLTVL.

The V and J genes are TRBV28 and TRBJ1-5, with 9 bases identical to TRBD1. This CDR3 has 15 residues. V shed 6 bases, J shed 2 bases, and the junction held 5 bases outside the gene matches. Germline V gene data show CDR1 as MDHEN and CDR2 as SYDVKM. CDR3 loop: CASRGQGLGNQPQHF. The CDR3 region has the DNA TGTGCCAGCAGGGGACAGGGTTTGGGCAATCAGCCCCAGCATTTT. The full variable domain, its missing parts supplied by reference TRBV28 and TRBJ1-5, is DVKVTQSSRYLVKRTGEKVFLECVQDMDHENMFWYRQDPGLGLRLIYFSYDVKMKEKGDIPEGYSVSREKKERFSLILESASTNQTSMYLCASRGQGLGNQPQHFGDGTRLSIL.

CDR3 amino acids: CSARALSGDLGYNEQFF. CDR3 in DNA: TGCAGTGCTCGGGCTCTCTCCGGGGATCTAGGCTACAATGAGCAGTTCTTC. V and J are TRBV20-1 and TRBJ2-1, with D possibly matching TRBD2 (5 bases). This CDR3 comprises 17 residues. The germline V gene encodes CDR1 DFQATT and CDR2 SNEGSKA (reference sequence). V lost 5 bases, J lost 3 bases, and 23 bases lay in between.

This chain joins TRBV28 and TRBJ2-1; D not certain. This CDR3 is built from 10 residues. Trimming removed 8 bases at V and 10 bases at J, with 9 bases between. Germline lookup yields CDR1 MDHEN and CDR2 SYDVKM. This chain's CDR3 is CASSDREQFF. The CDR3 DNA reads TGTGCCAGCTCGGACCGGGAGCAGTTCTTC.

The gene calls are TRBV13 and TRBJ1-6, with TRBD1 matching 9 bases. CDR1 and CDR2 (germline): PRHDT, FYEKMQ (reference sequence). The CDR3 is made up of 15 amino acids. J gave up 7 bases and V 0 bases, and 1 base lay outside the gene matches. The CDR3 loop reads CASSLGGTGNSPLHF. DNA for the CDR3: TGTGCCAGCAGCTTAGGGGGGACAGGGAATTCACCCCTCCACTTT.

The chain recombines TRBV30 with TRBJ1-2, with 8 positions matching TRBD1. This CDR3 spans 13 amino acids. Germline lookup yields CDR1 GTSNPN and CDR2 SVGIG (reference sequence). V gave up 0 bases and J gave up 8 bases; unmatched junction bases: 5. The CDR3 bases are TGTGCCTGGAGTGTCGGACAGGGCTACGGCTACACCTTC. Amino acid sequence: CAWSVGQGYGYTF.

As concerns this clonotype: This sequence may be a read error, since a much larger clone differs from it by one base. This chain uses TRBV9 with TRBJ2-3, with D possibly called TRBD1 or TRBD2 (6 bases each). The V gene lost 0 bases and the J gene lost 4 bases, with 9 bases spanning the gap. This CDR3 is built from 14 residues. Germline loops: CDR1 SGDLS, CDR2 YYNGEE. CDR3 protein: CASSVGGAADTQYF. In nucleotides, the CDR3 is TGTGCCAGCAGCGTAGGGGGGGCGGCAGATACGCAGTATTTT.